A selection of T cell receptor beta chains follows, all from one sample in a study of blood T cell repertoires in COVID-19. The repertoire was sequenced with immunoSEQ multiplex PCR; TCRdb's copy has only in-frame clones and lacks some. This sample has 220,000 or so clones, with 85% to 90% found just once. The sample was peripheral blood. Receptors were obtained from a woman in her forties or fifties with COVID-19, enrolled during active disease. Both conserved end residues are part of each CDR3. The D gene is left open where the match is weak. Some rows have no size entry. The others give once, few or many, or a class for an expanded clone.

cdr3_nt cdr3_aa v_call d_call j_call clone_size
TGTGCCACCAGCAGCAGGCAGGGGGTGGCAGATACGCAGTATTTT CATSSRQGVADTQYF TRBV15 TRBD1 TRBJ2-3 many
TGTGCCAGCAGTGGGGGAGGGCAGGGTCGGAGATACTATGGCTACACCTTC CASSGGGQGRRYYGYTF TRBV6-4 - TRBJ1-2 -
TGTGCCAGTAGTATAAGGGGATTCTCTGGGGCCAACGTCCTGACTTTC CASSIRGFSGANVLTF TRBV19 - TRBJ2-6 -
TGTGCCAGCAGTTTCCGGACTAGCGGGGGTTTAGACGGGGAGCTGTTTTTT CASSFRTSGGLDGELFF TRBV27 TRBD2 TRBJ2-2 -
TGTGCCAGCAGTTCCAGCGGGGGAGTTTACAATGAGCAGTTCTTC CASSSSGGVYNEQFF TRBV6-5 TRBD2 TRBJ2-1 -
TGTGCCAGTAGTATTAAGGACAGGGCCGACGAGCAGTACTTC CASSIKDRADEQYF TRBV19 TRBD1 TRBJ2-7 few
TGTGCCACCAGTGACCACGACAGGGGGGAAGAGACCCAGTACTTC CATSDHDRGEETQYF TRBV24-1 TRBD1 TRBJ2-5 -
TGTGCCAGCAGCTTTGGACAGTTAGGGGAGACCCAGTACTTC CASSFGQLGETQYF TRBV11-2 - TRBJ2-5 -
TGTGCCAGCAGCCAACCTCGACAGGGGGCAGTAAATGAGCAGTTCTTC CASSQPRQGAVNEQFF TRBV11-1 TRBD1 TRBJ2-1 -
TGTGCCTGGAGTCCCGGGGGAGGTGGGAGTTCACCCCTCCACTTT CAWSPGGGGSSPLHF TRBV30 - TRBJ1-6 -
TGCGCCAGCAGCTTCGGAGACAGGGGAACCGGGGAGCTGTTTTTT CASSFGDRGTGELFF TRBV5-1 TRBD1 TRBJ2-2 -
TGTGCCAGCAGTACGGAGGGAGAGACCCAGTACTTC CASSTEGETQYF TRBV6-5 - TRBJ2-5 -
TGCAGCGCCGTCACAGCTAACTATGGCTACACCTTC CSAVTANYGYTF TRBV29-1 - TRBJ1-2 -
TGTGCAAGTCGCCCCAGACAGGCCTACTACGAGCAGTACTTC CASRPRQAYYEQYF TRBV12-2 - TRBJ2-7 -
TGTGCCAGCAGTTGGGGGGGGAATCAGCCCCAGCATTTT CASSWGGNQPQHF TRBV12-3/TRBV12-4 - TRBJ1-5 -
TGTGCCAGTAATGCAGGCCGGGGGGAGACCCAGTACTTC CASNAGRGETQYF TRBV19 - TRBJ2-5 -
TGCGCCAGCAGGGAAGCGACAGGGAATAGTGAGCAGTTCTTC CASREATGNSEQFF TRBV5-1 TRBD1 TRBJ2-1 -
TGTGCCACTAGGGGGATAGCGGGGGCGACGTACCAAGAGACCCAGTACTTC CATRGIAGATYQETQYF TRBV15 TRBD2 TRBJ2-5 -
TGTGCCAGCAGCACCCGGGAGGTTGGAAACACCATATATTTT CASSTREVGNTIYF TRBV9 - TRBJ1-3 -
TGTGCCAGCCGCCGGGTCGTAGCGGGCAATGAGCAGTTCTTC CASRRVVAGNEQFF TRBV6-5 TRBD2 TRBJ2-1 -
TGTGCCAGCAGCCTCCGGGACAGATCCTCTGGAAACACCATATATTTT CASSLRDRSSGNTIYF TRBV11-2 TRBD1 TRBJ1-3 -
TGTGCCAGCAGCGTTACAGGGGGCTTCACCGGGGAGCTGTTTTTT CASSVTGGFTGELFF TRBV7-8 TRBD1 TRBJ2-2 -